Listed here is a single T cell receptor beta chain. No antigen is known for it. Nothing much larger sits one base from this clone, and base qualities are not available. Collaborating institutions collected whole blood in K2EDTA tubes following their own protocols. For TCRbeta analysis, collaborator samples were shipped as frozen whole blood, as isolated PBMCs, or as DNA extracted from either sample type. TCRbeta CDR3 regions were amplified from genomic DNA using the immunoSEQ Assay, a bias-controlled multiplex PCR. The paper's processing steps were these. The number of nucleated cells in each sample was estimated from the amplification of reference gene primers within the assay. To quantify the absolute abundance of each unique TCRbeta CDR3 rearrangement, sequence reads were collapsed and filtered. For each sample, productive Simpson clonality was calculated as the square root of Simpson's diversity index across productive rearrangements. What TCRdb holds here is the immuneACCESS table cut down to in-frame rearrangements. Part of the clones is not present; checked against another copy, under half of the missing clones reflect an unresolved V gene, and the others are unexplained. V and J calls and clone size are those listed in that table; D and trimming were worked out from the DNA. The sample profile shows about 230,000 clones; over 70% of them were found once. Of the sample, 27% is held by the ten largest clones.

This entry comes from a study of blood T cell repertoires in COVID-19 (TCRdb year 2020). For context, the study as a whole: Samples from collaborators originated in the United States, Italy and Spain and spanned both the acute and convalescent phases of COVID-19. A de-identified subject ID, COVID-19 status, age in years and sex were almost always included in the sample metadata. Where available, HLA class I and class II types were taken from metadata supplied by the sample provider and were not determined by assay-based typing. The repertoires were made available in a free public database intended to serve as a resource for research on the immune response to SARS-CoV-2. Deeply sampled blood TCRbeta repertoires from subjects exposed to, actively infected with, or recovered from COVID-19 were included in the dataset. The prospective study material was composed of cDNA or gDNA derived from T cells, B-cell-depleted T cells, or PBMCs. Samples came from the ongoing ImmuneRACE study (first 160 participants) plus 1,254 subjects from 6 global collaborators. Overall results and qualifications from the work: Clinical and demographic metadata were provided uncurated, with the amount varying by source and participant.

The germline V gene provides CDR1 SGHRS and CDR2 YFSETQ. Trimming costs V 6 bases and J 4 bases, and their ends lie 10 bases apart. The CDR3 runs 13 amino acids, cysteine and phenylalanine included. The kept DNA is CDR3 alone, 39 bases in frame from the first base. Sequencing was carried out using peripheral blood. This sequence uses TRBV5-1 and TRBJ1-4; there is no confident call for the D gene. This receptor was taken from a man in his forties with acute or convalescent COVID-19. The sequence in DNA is TGCGCCAGCAAAGAGGGTTTTAATGAAAAACTGTTTTTT. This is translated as CASKEGFNEKLFF.